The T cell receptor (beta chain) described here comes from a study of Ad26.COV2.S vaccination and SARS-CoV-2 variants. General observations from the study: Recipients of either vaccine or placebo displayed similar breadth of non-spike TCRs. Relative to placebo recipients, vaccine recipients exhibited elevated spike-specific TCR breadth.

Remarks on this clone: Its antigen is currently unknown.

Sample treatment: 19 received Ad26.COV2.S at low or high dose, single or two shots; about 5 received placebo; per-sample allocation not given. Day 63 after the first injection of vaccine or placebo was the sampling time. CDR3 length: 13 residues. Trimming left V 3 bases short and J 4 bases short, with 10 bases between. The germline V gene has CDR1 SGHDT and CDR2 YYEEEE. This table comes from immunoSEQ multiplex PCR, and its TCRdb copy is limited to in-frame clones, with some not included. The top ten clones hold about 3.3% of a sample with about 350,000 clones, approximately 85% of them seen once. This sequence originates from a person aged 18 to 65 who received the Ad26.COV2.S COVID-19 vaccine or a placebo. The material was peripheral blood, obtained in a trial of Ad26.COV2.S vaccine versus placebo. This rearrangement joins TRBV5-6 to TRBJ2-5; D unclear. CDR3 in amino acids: CASSSDLRETQYF. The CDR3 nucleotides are TGTGCCAGCAGCTCGGACCTGAGAGAGACCCAGTACTTC.